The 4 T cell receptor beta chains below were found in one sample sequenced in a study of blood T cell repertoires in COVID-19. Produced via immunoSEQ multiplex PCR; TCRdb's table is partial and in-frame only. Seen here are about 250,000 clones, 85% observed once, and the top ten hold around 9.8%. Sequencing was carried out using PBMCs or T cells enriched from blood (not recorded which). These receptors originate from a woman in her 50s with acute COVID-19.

The CDR3 sequence is CASSPSTGFRANYGYTF. CDR3 sequence (DNA): TGTGCCAGCTCACCCTCGACAGGGTTTCGTGCTAACTATGGCTACACCTTC. The chain joins TRBV18 to TRBJ1-2; 7 bases agree with TRBD1. V dropped 3 bases and J dropped 0; count of bases not matched to a gene: 10. CDR3 length: 17 residues. Germline V CDR1 and CDR2: KGHSH, LQKENI.

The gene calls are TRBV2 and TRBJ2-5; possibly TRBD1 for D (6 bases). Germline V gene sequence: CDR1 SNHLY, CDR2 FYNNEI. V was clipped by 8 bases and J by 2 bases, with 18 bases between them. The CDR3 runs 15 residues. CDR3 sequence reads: CASRLGTLIQETQYF. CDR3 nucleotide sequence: TGTGCCAGCCGGCTAGGGACACTAATTCAAGAGACCCAGTACTTC. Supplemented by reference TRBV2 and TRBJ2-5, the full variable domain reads EPEVTQTPSHQVTQMGQEVILRCVPISNHLYFYWYRQILGQKVEFLVSFYNNEISEKSEIFDDQFSVERPDGSNFTLKIRSTKLEDSAMYFCASRLGTLIQETQYFGPGTRLLVL.

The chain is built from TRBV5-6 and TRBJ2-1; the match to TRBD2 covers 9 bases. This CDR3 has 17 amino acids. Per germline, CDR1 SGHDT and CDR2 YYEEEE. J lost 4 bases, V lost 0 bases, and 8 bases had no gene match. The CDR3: CASSLVPTSGYYNEQFF. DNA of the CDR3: TGTGCCAGCAGCTTGGTACCGACTAGCGGCTATTACAATGAGCAGTTCTTC.

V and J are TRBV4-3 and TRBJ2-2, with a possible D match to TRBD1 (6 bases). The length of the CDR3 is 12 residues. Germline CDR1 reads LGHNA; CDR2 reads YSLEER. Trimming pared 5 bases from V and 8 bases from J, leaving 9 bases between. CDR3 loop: CASSDRGGELFF. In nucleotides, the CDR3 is TGCGCCAGCAGCGATAGGGGGGGGGAGCTGTTTTTT.